This entry is about one T cell receptor (beta chain). The data belong to a study of blood T cell repertoires in COVID-19. In the original processing: Amplification of reference gene primers provided the estimated nucleated cell counts. The data were produced by immunoSEQ multiplex PCR, yet TCRdb's version contains in-frame clones alone and is incomplete. V and J calls plus clone size are reproduced from that table; the DNA served to infer D and trimming. The sample records about 220,000 clones, roughly 84% being singletons. J was trimmed by 3 bases and V by 0 bases; bases with no gene match: 4. Germline CDR1 is SGHTS and CDR2 is YDEGEE. The CDR3 has 18 residues.

The TCR originated in a man aged 45 to 65 who had recovered from COVID-19. The sample taken for sequencing was peripheral blood. This chain links TRBV5-8 with TRBJ2-6, with TRBD1 identical over 12 bases. In nucleotides, the CDR3 is TGTGCCAGCAGCTTGGGCGGGACAGGGGGCATTGGGGCCAACGTCCTGACTTTC. It encodes CASSLGGTGGIGANVLTF.